This T cell receptor (beta chain) was retrieved from a study of early T cells in non-severe SARS-CoV-2 infection. Ten or more counts support this clonotype. CDR1 MGHRA and CDR2 YSYEKL come from the germline V gene. Deletions cut 0 bases from V and 1 base from J, with 9 bases between. The CDR3 consists of 15 residues. The protocol attached unique molecular identifiers to individual cDNA molecules. MiXCR was run by TCRdb on the 5' RACE reads, yielding one entry per CDR3 protein. The table records 60,000 or so distinct CDR3 sequences, 8.7% of them present only once. The source is an adult who was a healthcare worker with PCR-confirmed SARS-CoV-2 infection or an uninfected control (not recorded which). Sequenced here: whole blood, sampled at baseline. The rearrangement links TRBV4-1 to TRBJ1-1, with unresolved D. The CDR3 sequence: CASSQDVGRNTEAFF. DNA of the CDR3: TGCGCCAGCAGCCAAGATGTTGGGAGGAACACTGAAGCTTTCTTT.